This T cell receptor (beta chain) is from a study of blood T cell repertoires in COVID-19. As originally analysed: Researchers report that nucleated cell counts were estimated from reference gene primer amplification. Profiling relied on immunoSEQ multiplex PCR, and the TCRdb table lists in-frame clones only, not all of them. Clone size and V and J calls were adopted from that table, with D and trimming inferred from the DNA. The repertoire holds under 300,000 clones, with under 85% as singletons. The sequenced sample consisted of peripheral blood. The clonotype comes from a middle-aged woman with active or convalescent COVID-19.

The CDR3 sequence: CASSLVAGTGTLAQHF. The CDR3 nucleotides are TGTGCCAGCAGCCTGGTAGCCGGGACAGGTACCTTGGCCCAGCATTTT. This chain uses TRBV28 with TRBJ1-5; TRBD1 matches 8 bases. Germline V gives CDR1 MDHEN, CDR2 SYDVKM. CDR3 size: 16 residues. J was trimmed by 11 bases and V by 6 bases; bases with no gene match: 18.